This passage covers 25 T cell receptor beta chains from one sample sequenced in a study of vaccination effects on CD4 cells after COVID-19 (dated 2022 in TCRdb). Library preparation employed the immunoSEQ multiplex PCR assay. This is the immuneACCESS table as TCRdb keeps it, with only in-frame sequences that have V and J called. A part of the clones is gone; compared with another copy, unresolved V genes explain less than half, and the rest is unexplained. The sample has about 57,000 clones on record, about 78% of them singletons. The top ten constitute more than 4% of the sample. After roughly 11 days of culture, CD4+ T cells were isolated with the EasySep CD4+ T cell isolation kit. Each participant got two doses of an mRNA SARS-CoV-2 vaccine, either BNT162b2 or mRNA-1273. Their antigens remain unidentified. The sequences come from CD4+ T cells from PBMCs cultured without peptide, collected after COVID-19 vaccination. The receptors stem from a human donor who received a COVID-19 vaccine.

The chain employs TRBV30 and TRBJ1-1; no firm D call. The CDR3 is made up of 16 amino acids. Per germline, CDR1 GTSNPN and CDR2 SVGIG (reference sequence). V lost 1 base and J 0 bases, leaving 15 bases between the germline ends. The DNA of the CDR3 is TGTGCCTGGAGTGACCTCGGCTGGGCCATGAACACTGAAGCTTTCTTT. Residues: CAWSDLGWAMNTEAFF.

This clone was observed a single time. J is TRBJ2-1 and V is TRBV27; 7 positions match TRBD2. The germline V gene has CDR1 MNHEY and CDR2 SMNVEV (reference sequence). This CDR3 spans 16 amino acids. J lost 4 bases, V lost 5 bases, and 11 bases had no gene match. CDR3 nucleotides: TGTGCCAGCAGTCATACCCTGACTAGCTCATACAATGAGCAGTTCTTC. It encodes CASSHTLTSSYNEQFF.

The gene calls are TRBV5-1 and TRBJ2-3, with 7 positions matching TRBD2. The CDR3 extends over 16 amino acids. Germline V lookup: CDR1 SGHRS, CDR2 YFSETQ. Unmatched junction bases numbered 4, after V lost 0 bases and J lost 0 bases. The CDR3 sequence is CASSLATSLSTDTQYF. The DNA of the CDR3 is TGCGCCAGCAGCTTGGCGACTAGCCTAAGCACAGATACGCAGTATTTT. Complete variable domain (other parts from reference TRBV5-1 and TRBJ2-3): KAGVTQTPRYLIKTRGQQVTLSCSPISGHRSVSWYQQTPGQGLQFLFEYFSETQRNKGNFPGRFSGRQFSNSRSEMNVSTLELGDSALYLCASSLATSLSTDTQYFGPGTRLTVL.

This rearrangement joins TRBV27 to TRBJ2-5; the match to TRBD2 covers 7 bases. CDR3 length equals 14 residues. The germline gives CDR1 MNHEY, CDR2 SMNVEV (reference sequence). Trimming removed 7 bases from V and 5 bases from J; junction bases left unmatched: 10. The CDR3 is CASKRAGEGETQYF. The CDR3 coding sequence is TGTGCCAGCAAACGGGCGGGAGAGGGGGAGACCCAGTACTTC.

This clone appeared once. The chain recombines TRBV4-1 with TRBJ2-5, with 10 bases aligning to TRBD2. Germline-derived CDR1 and CDR2 are MGHRA and YSYEKL. The CDR3 is made up of 19 amino acids. The trim removed 0 bases at V and 5 bases at J, leaving 15 bases unmatched. The CDR3 spells CASSQDWGDTAGGLETQYF. DNA for the CDR3: TGCGCCAGCAGCCAAGATTGGGGCGATACAGCGGGGGGGCTGGAGACCCAGTACTTC.

V and J are TRBV12-5 and TRBJ2-1, with 9 bases that match TRBD2. The germline gives CDR1 LGHNT, CDR2 FRNRAP. The J segment lost 9 bases and the V segment lost 0 bases, leaving 9 bases of the junction unmatched. The CDR3 consists of 16 residues. Written as DNA, the CDR3 is TGTGCTAGTGGTTTGGTACTCGCGGGAGGGCCGGGTGAGCAGTTCTTC. It is translated as CASGLVLAGGPGEQFF.

Only one count was recorded for this clone. The chain combines TRBV7-2 with TRBJ2-5, with D possibly being TRBD2 (6 bases). Per the germline V gene, CDR1 is SGHTA and CDR2 is FQGNSA. This CDR3 is built from 13 residues. V was shortened by 0 bases and J by 7 bases, with 9 bases between the two germline ends. CDR3 in amino acids: CASSLAGGATQYF. DNA of the CDR3: TGTGCCAGCAGCTTAGCAGGAGGGGCGACCCAGTACTTC. Drawing the rest from reference TRBV7-2 and TRBJ2-5, the complete variable domain is GAGVSQSPSNKVTEKGKDVELRCDPISGHTALYWYRQSLGQGLEFLIYFQGNSAPDKSGLPSDRFSAERTGGSVSTLTIQRTQQEDSAVYLCASSLAGGATQYFGPGTRLLVL.

This clone was found a few times. The rearrangement joins TRBV6-5 to TRBJ1-2; 10 positions match TRBD1. This CDR3 is 16 amino acids long. Germline loops: CDR1 MNHEY, CDR2 SVGAGI. With 0 bases clipped from V and 5 bases from J, the junction kept 6 bases outside the gene matches. The DNA of the CDR3 is TGTGCCAGCAGTTACTCAGTAGGACAGGGGGGTTATGGCTACACCTTC. This translates into CASSYSVGQGGYGYTF.

The chain couples TRBV19 to TRBJ1-5; TRBD1 is a possible D gene (5 bases). This CDR3 region has 17 residues. Trimming took off 6 bases at V and 0 bases at J, with 18 bases between the two ends. Germline lookup yields CDR1 LNHDA and CDR2 SQIVND (reference sequence). In DNA form, the CDR3 reads TGTGCCAGTAGCCGGGACGGGGGGGGTTTTAGCAATCAGCCCCAGCATTTT. The encoded protein is CASSRDGGGFSNQPQHF.

The V call is TRBV28, the J call TRBJ1-2, with a weak D call TRBD1 (6 bases). Trimming took off 2 bases at V and 7 bases at J, with 11 bases between the two ends. Germline loops: CDR1 MDHEN, CDR2 SYDVKM. This CDR3 region has 13 residues. The CDR3 DNA reads as TGTGCCAGCAGTTTAGGGGGGGCGAGTGGCTACACCTTC. The encoded protein is CASSLGGASGYTF.

This clone was detected only a few times. V and J are TRBV30 and TRBJ1-2; no definite D call. Between the trimmed V and J ends, which lost 2 bases and 4 bases, there was a span of 17 bases. CDR3 length equals 15 residues. CDR1 is GTSNPN and CDR2 is SVGIG in the germline V gene (reference sequence). The CDR3 sequence: CAWSTPLSSGYGYTF. The CDR3 nucleotides read TGTGCCTGGAGTACCCCATTGTCCAGCGGCTATGGCTACACCTTC.

The rearrangement uses TRBV6-5 and TRBJ2-1; D remains ambiguous. Trimming removed 6 bases at V and 9 bases at J, with 12 bases between. Germline CDR1 MNHEY, CDR2 SVGAGI. This CDR3 contains 12 residues. CDR3: CASSGTLIEQFF. The CDR3 region has the DNA TGTGCCAGCAGCGGAACTCTTATTGAGCAGTTCTTC.

The CDR3 loop reads CASSVEPVASGNTIYF. The CDR3 DNA follows: TGTGCCAGCAGCGTAGAACCGGTAGCCTCTGGAAACACCATATATTTT. The chain employs TRBV9 and TRBJ1-3; D unclear. There are 16 residues in the CDR3. Trimming removed 0 bases at V and 0 bases at J, with 10 bases between. CDR1 is SGDLS, CDR2 YYNGEE, per germline.

This chain joins TRBV27 and TRBJ2-7, with D possibly matching TRBD1 (5 bases). V was clipped by 6 bases and J by 2 bases, with 11 bases between them. The CDR3 has 13 residues. Germline loops: CDR1 MNHEY, CDR2 SMNVEV (reference sequence). CDR3 DNA: TGTGCCAGCAGCCTCAGGGAAACCTACGAGCAGTACTTC. Translation gives CASSLRETYEQYF.

The rearrangement uses TRBV28 and TRBJ1-1; 10 bases match TRBD1. V dropped 6 bases and J dropped 3; count of bases not matched to a gene: 10. In germline, CDR1 is MDHEN, CDR2 SYDVKM. CDR3 length equals 16 residues. CDR3 nucleotides: TGTGCCAGCAGCATAGGGGGGGGGACAGGGGACACTGAAGCTTTCTTT. Protein product: CASSIGGGTGDTEAFF.

The chain's CDR3 is CASRTLSGNTIYF. Written as DNA, the CDR3 is TGTGCCAGTAGAACTCTCTCTGGAAACACCATATATTTT. V and J are TRBV19 and TRBJ1-3; D not resolved. This CDR3 comprises 13 residues. V was cut by 6 bases and J by 0 bases, with 6 bases left in between. Germline V gene sequence: CDR1 LNHDA, CDR2 SQIVND (reference sequence).

The rearrangement links TRBV4-2 to TRBJ2-1, with D uncertain. Trimming shortened V by 0 bases and J by 11 bases, and 11 bases separated the two germline ends. CDR1 and CDR2 (germline): LGHNA, YNFKEQ. The CDR3 runs to 13 residues. CDR3 loop: CASSQESAGKQFF. The CDR3 nucleotides are TGTGCCAGCAGCCAAGAGTCCGCCGGAAAGCAGTTCTTC.

This chain links TRBV19 with TRBJ2-1; 8 bases line up with TRBD1. Germline CDR1 and CDR2: LNHDA and SQIVND (reference sequence). With 3 bases clipped from V and 1 base from J, the junction kept 2 bases outside the gene matches. The CDR3 contains 15 residues. The chain's CDR3 is CASSIGTGSYNEQFF. In DNA form, the CDR3 reads TGTGCCAGTAGTATTGGGACAGGATCCTACAATGAGCAGTTCTTC.

The genes are TRBV10-3 and TRBJ2-7; 7 bases are shared with TRBD1. V trimming: 0 bases; J trimming: 5 bases; junction bases outside the gene matches: 7. Germline CDR1 reads ENHRY; CDR2 reads SYGVKD. The CDR3 runs 15 residues. CDR3 amino acids: CAISESGRGINEQYF. CDR3 DNA: TGTGCCATCAGTGAGTCGGGCAGGGGGATAAACGAGCAGTACTTC.

This clone was seen a handful of times. The chain carries TRBV10-3 and TRBJ1-2, with a tentative D call TRBD1 (6 bases). V lost 8 bases and J lost 5, with 24 bases in between. The CDR3 has 16 residues. CDR1 ENHRY and CDR2 SYGVKD come from the germline V gene. The CDR3 is CAIPTLNREGRYGYTF. The CDR3 region has the DNA TGTGCCATCCCAACCTTAAACAGGGAGGGACGGTATGGCTACACCTTC.

The chain joins TRBV3-1 (or the pseudogene TRBV3-2) to TRBJ2-7; D call uncertain. In germline, CDR1 is LGHDT, CDR2 YNNKEL (reference sequence). Trimming took 1 base from V and 4 from J, leaving 14 bases between them. The CDR3 is made up of 15 amino acids. DNA of the CDR3: TGTGCCAGCAGCCAAGCGGGCAGCTACCCGTACGAGCAGTACTTC. It encodes CASSQAGSYPYEQYF.

J is TRBJ2-1 and V is TRBV9, with unresolved D. Germline CDR1 reads SGDLS; CDR2 reads YYNGEE. V lost 6 bases, J lost 2 bases, and 15 bases lay in between. This CDR3 has 15 amino acids. The CDR3 spells CASTYRDAPYNEQFF. The CDR3 nucleotides are TGTGCCAGCACCTACCGAGACGCTCCCTACAATGAGCAGTTCTTC.

The chain joins TRBV7-2 to TRBJ2-1; D is unresolved. Trimming stripped 4 bases from V and 10 bases from J, with 11 bases between. Germline CDR1 reads SGHTA; CDR2 reads FQGNSA. The CDR3 sequence is 12 residues long. DNA of the CDR3: TGTGCCAGCAGCTCCTATGTAGGGGAGCAGTTCTTC. Translation gives CASSSYVGEQFF.

The CDR3 coding sequence is TGTGCCAGCAGTAAGAGCGGGGGGGCCTACGAGCAGTACTTC. Translated, it gives CASSKSGGAYEQYF. The J gene is TRBJ2-7, the V gene TRBV6-2 or TRBV6-3, with 10 bases matching TRBD2. The junction had 3 bases not matched to a gene; V was cut back by 5 bases and J by 2 bases. The CDR3 consists of 14 residues. The germline V gene encodes CDR1 MNHEY and CDR2 SVGEGT.

This clone was observed a single time. V is TRBV28 and J is TRBJ1-1, with D perhaps TRBD1 (5 bases). This CDR3 contains 15 residues. V lost 5 bases and J 0 bases, leaving 13 bases between the germline ends. Germline loops: CDR1 MDHEN, CDR2 SYDVKM. CDR3 bases: TGTGCCAGCAGTCATGGGGGGGGAATGAACACTGAAGCTTTCTTT. This translates into CASSHGGGMNTEAFF.